This note documents a single T cell receptor beta chain sequence. Under the authors' procedure: Cell counts per sample came from amplifying reference gene primers. The table came from immunoSEQ multiplex PCR; TCRdb's copy has only in-frame clones and leaves some out. V, J and clone size reflect that table, while D and trimming were determined from the DNA. Of approximately 300,000 clones detected, approximately 90% appear once; the ten largest clones hold roughly 6.1%. V dropped 4 bases and J dropped 5; count of bases not matched to a gene: 2. This CDR3 has 13 amino acids. Germline CDR1 is KGHDR and CDR2 is SFDVKD. The record originates from a study of blood T cell repertoires in COVID-19. Background on the study: COVID-19 samples collected from the United States, Italy and Spain covered acute and convalescent phases.

The Seattle site enrolled patients during active infection and followed them longitudinally. The gene calls are TRBV24-1 and TRBJ2-3; 7 bases are a match to TRBD1. The receptor was isolated from a woman aged 45-60 years with COVID-19, enrolled during active disease. The sample was peripheral blood. The chain's CDR3 is CATSEGTEDTQYF. CDR3 bases: TGTGCCACCAGTGAGGGGACAGAAGATACGCAGTATTTT.